This T cell receptor beta chain was obtained from a study of shared clonotypes between healthy human individuals. TCRdb's copy holds only in-frame clones and misses some; the assay was immunoSEQ multiplex PCR. Counted here are some 2,000,000 clones, approximately 94% occurring once; the ten biggest clones make up roughly 0.13%. The germline gives CDR1 SEHNR, CDR2 FQNEAQ (reference sequence). V was clipped by 2 bases and J by 3 bases, with 7 bases between them. The CDR3 runs to 14 residues. The sequence derives from a man younger than 35 in good health. The rearrangement links TRBV7-9 to TRBJ2-2, with D hard to call. Sequencing was carried out using naive CD4+ T cells sorted from blood. Subset: CD45RA+ positively selected. The CDR3 DNA reads as TGTGCCAGCAGCTTACCCCCCTACACCGGGGAGCTGTTTTTT. Its translation: CASSLPPYTGELFF.